The clone carrying this T cell receptor (beta chain) has only a few counts. What it binds is unknown. This record belongs to a study of CD8 T cells in Susac syndrome. Trimming at V came to 7 bases and at J to 5 bases, leaving 13 bases not matched to a gene. CDR1 and CDR2 from the germline V gene are SQVTM and ANQGSEA. This CDR3 comprises 14 residues. Study-level results: The study's TCR sequencing and HLA analysis drew on a certain number of individuals. That number was acknowledged as relatively small.

Reverse transcription used about 0.45 to 1 ug RNA and random hexamers. Amplification of TCR beta CDR3 by immunoSEQ multiplex PCR spanned 54 Vbeta and 13 Jbeta. TCRdb itself ran the immunoSEQ multiplex PCR reads through MiXCR, one entry per CDR3 protein. The sample shows 150,000 to 200,000 distinct CDR3 sequences, around 96% of them seen only once. Sequencing of TCR beta was performed on blood CD8+ and CD4+ T cells. It was negative isolation that provided the CD8+ and CD4+ T cells, whereas TEMRA cells were enriched by FACS. This chain connects TRBV29-1 to TRBJ2-7; 8 bases match TRBD1. The source of this sequence is a human donor in good health. The source material was CD4+ T cells from PBMCs. The CDR3 DNA sequence: TGCAGCGCCACCCCGACGGCAGGGGGCGACGAGCAGTACTTC. Translated, it gives CSATPTAGGDEQYF.